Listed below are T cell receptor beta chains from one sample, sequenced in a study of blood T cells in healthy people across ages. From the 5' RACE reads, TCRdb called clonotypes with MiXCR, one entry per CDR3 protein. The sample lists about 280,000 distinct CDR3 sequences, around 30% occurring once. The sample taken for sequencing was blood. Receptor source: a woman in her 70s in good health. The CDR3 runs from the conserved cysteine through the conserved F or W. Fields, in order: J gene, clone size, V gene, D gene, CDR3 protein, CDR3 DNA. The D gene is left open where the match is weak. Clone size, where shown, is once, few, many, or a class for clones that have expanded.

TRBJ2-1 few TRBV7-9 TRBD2 CASSFSGRIAYNEQFF TGTGCCAGCAGCTTTAGCGGGAGGATCGCCTACAATGAGCAGTTCTTC
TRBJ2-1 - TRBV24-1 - CATSPGGNYYNEQFF TGTGCCACCAGCCCTGGGGGGAACTACTACAATGAGCAGTTCTTC
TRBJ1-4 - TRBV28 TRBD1 CASRRQGAGEKLFF TGTGCCAGCAGACGACAGGGGGCAGGGGAAAAACTGTTTTTT
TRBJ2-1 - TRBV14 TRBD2 CASSQVRTSGRAGDEQFF TGTGCCAGCAGCCAAGTCAGGACTAGCGGGAGGGCCGGGGATGAGCAGTTCTTC
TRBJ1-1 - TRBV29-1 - CSLWEKTEAFF TGCAGCCTATGGGAAAAAACTGAAGCTTTCTTT
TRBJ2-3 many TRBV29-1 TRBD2 CSATGTSGGTDTQYF TGCAGCGCCACCGGGACTAGCGGGGGCACAGATACGCAGTATTTT
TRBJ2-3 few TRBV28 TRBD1 CATKGTGIADTQYF TGTGCCACCAAGGGGACAGGGATTGCAGATACGCAGTATTTT
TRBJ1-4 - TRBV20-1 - CSARRAGANEKLFF TGCAGTGCCAGGCGAGCAGGGGCTAATGAAAAACTGTTTTTT
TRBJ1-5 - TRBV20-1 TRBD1 CSATKQGVSNQPQHF TGCAGTGCTACAAAACAGGGGGTAAGCAATCAGCCCCAGCATTTT
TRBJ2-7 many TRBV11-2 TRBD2 CASSYGLAGGYSSYEQYF TGTGCCAGCAGCTATGGACTAGCGGGAGGGTACAGCTCCTACGAGCAGTACTTC
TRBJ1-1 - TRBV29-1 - CSVITGSTEAFF TGCAGCGTTATTACAGGGAGCACTGAAGCTTTCTTT
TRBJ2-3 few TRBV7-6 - CASNLVTRTDTQYF TGTGCCAGCAACTTAGTAACCCGCACAGATACGCAGTATTTT
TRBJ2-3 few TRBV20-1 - CSAKGAGTPKNTDTQYF TGCAGTGCTAAGGGCGCCGGGACCCCCAAGAACACAGATACGCAGTATTTT
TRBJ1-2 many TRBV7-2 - CASSPRKGPGDGYTF TGTGCCAGCAGCCCAAGAAAGGGCCCTGGTGATGGCTACACCTTC
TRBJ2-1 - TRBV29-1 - CSAMVWSYNEQFF TGCAGCGCCATGGTATGGTCCTACAATGAGCAGTTCTTC
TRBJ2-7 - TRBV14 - CASSRGTASYEQYF TGTGCCAGCAGCCGCGGGACAGCCTCCTACGAGCAGTACTTC
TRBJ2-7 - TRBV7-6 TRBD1 CASNLEWGQTYEQYF TGTGCCAGCAACTTAGAATGGGGACAGACCTACGAGCAGTACTTC
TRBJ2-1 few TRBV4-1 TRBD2 CASSQVGLAGKSYNEQFF TGCGCCAGCAGCCAAGTGGGACTAGCGGGAAAGTCCTACAATGAGCAGTTCTTC
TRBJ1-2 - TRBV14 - CASSSINRDRGGYTF TGTGCCAGCAGCTCCATTAACAGGGATCGAGGTGGCTACACCTTC
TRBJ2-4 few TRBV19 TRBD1 CASSMTGGGKNIQYF TGTGCCAGTAGTATGACAGGGGGAGGAAAAAACATTCAGTACTTC
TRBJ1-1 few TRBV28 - CASSSPSVGDTEAFF TGTGCCAGCAGTTCGCCCAGCGTCGGGGACACTGAAGCTTTCTTT
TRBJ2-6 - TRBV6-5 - CAVRGSGANVLTF TGTGCCGTAAGGGGCTCTGGGGCCAACGTCCTGACTTTC
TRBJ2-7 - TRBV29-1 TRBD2 CSAAGADYEQYF TGCAGCGCAGCGGGAGCTGACTACGAGCAGTACTTC
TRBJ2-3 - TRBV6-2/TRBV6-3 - CASTDRTMDTQYF TGTGCCAGCACCGACCGGACAATGGATACGCAGTATTTT
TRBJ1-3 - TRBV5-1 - CASSSIPGSGNTIYF TGCGCCAGCAGTTCCATCCCAGGCTCTGGAAACACCATATATTTT
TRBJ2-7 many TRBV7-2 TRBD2 CASSSPGTSGIYEQYF TGTGCCAGCAGCTCACCCGGGACTAGCGGAATTTACGAGCAGTACTTC
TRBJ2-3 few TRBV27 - CASSFTLGTDTQYF TGTGCCAGCAGTTTCACCCTGGGCACAGATACGCAGTATTTT
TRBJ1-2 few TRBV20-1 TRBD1 CSARPAGTGDGYTF TGCAGTGCTAGACCCGCGGGGACAGGGGATGGCTACACCTTC
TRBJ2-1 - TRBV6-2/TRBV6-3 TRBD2 CASSSGVLAGAYNEQFF TGTGCCAGCAGTTCGGGGGTCCTAGCGGGAGCCTACAATGAGCAGTTCTTC
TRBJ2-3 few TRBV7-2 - CASSFLRGADTQYF TGTGCCAGCAGCTTCCTACGCGGAGCAGATACGCAGTATTTT
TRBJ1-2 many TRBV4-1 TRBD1 CASSQDKGAGGYTF TGCGCCAGCAGCCAAGATAAGGGGGCTGGAGGCTACACCTTC
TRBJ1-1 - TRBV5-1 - CASSLKSGGNTEAFF TGCGCCAGCAGCTTGAAAAGTGGGGGGAACACTGAAGCTTTCTTT
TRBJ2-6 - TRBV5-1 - CASSPGGPGANVLTF TGCGCCAGCAGCCCGGGTGGACCTGGGGCCAACGTCCTGACTTTC
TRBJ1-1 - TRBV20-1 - CSARGSLNTEAFF TGCAGTGCTAGAGGGAGTCTGAACACTGAAGCTTTCTTT
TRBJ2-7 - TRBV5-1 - CASSSPMGKRSSYEQYF TGCGCCAGCAGCTCGCCAATGGGCAAAAGGAGCTCCTACGAGCAGTACTTC
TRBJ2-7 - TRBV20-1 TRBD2 CSARVGTSGRDYEQYF TGCAGTGCTAGGGTAGGGACTAGCGGGAGGGACTACGAGCAGTACTTC
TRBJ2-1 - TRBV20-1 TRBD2 CSAPDPGLEADEQFF TGCAGTGCTCCGGACCCGGGACTAGAGGCTGATGAGCAGTTCTTC
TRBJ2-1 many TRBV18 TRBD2 CASSPPGTSVNEQFF TGTGCCAGCTCACCCCCCGGGACTAGTGTTAATGAGCAGTTCTTC
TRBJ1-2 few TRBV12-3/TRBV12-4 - CASSPVRAGLGYGYTF TGTGCCAGCAGTCCGGTGCGGGCAGGGCTTGGCTATGGCTACACCTTC
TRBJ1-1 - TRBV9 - CASSVAMEGTEAFF TGTGCCAGCAGCGTAGCCATGGAAGGCACTGAAGCTTTCTTT
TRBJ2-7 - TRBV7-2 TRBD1 CASSRDRGYYEQYF TGTGCCAGCTCTCGGGACAGGGGATACTACGAGCAGTACTTC
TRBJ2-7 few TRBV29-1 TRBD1 CSGTGGGEQYF TGCAGCGGGACAGGGGGCGGTGAGCAGTACTTC
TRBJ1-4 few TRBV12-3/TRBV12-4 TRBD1 CASSSTTGSEKLFF TGTGCCAGCAGTTCCACGACAGGGAGTGAAAAACTGTTTTTT
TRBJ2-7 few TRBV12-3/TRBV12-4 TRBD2 CASSLGGLSQGEQYF TGTGCCAGCAGTTTAGGGGGACTATCCCAAGGCGAGCAGTACTTC
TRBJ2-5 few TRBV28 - CASSLPLGGGRKTQYF TGTGCCAGCAGCCTTCCGTTAGGGGGCGGGAGGAAGACCCAGTACTTC
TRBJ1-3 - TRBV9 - CASSVVGDSAYGNTIYF TGTGCCAGCAGCGTAGTTGGTGACAGTGCGTACGGAAACACCATATATTTT
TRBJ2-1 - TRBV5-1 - CASSLALGGTLSSYNEQFF TGCGCCAGCAGCTTGGCCCTAGGGGGAACCCTGAGCTCCTACAATGAGCAGTTCTTC
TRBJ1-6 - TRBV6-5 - CASTGDLYAPLHF TGTGCCAGCACAGGGGACCTGTACGCACCCCTCCACTTT
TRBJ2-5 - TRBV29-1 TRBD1 CSVASDRFLGETQYF TGCAGCGTCGCGTCGGACAGGTTCCTGGGGGAGACCCAGTACTTC
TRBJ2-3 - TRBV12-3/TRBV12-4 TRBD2 CASRTSTSGTDTQYF TGTGCCAGCAGGACTTCGACTAGCGGCACAGATACGCAGTATTTT
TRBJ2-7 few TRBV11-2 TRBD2 CASSLLLAGDYEQYF TGTGCCAGCAGCTTACTGCTAGCGGGAGACTACGAGCAGTACTTC
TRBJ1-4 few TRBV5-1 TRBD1 CASSLVGQGTEKLFF TGCGCCAGCAGCTTGGTGGGACAGGGCACTGAAAAACTGTTTTTT
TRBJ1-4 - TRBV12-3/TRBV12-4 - CASKERRGIEKLFF TGTGCCAGCAAGGAGCGGCGGGGTATTGAAAAACTGTTTTTT
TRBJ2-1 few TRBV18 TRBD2 CTSSHKGQRAGGTYNEQFF TGTACCAGCTCACATAAGGGTCAACGGGCGGGAGGAACCTACAATGAGCAGTTCTTC
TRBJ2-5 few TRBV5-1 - CASSLVEGREAQYF TGCGCCAGCAGCTTGGTCGAGGGGCGAGAGGCCCAGTACTTC
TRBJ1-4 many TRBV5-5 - CASSLGPFATNEKLFF TGTGCCAGCAGCTTGGGACCATTTGCAACTAATGAAAAACTGTTTTTT
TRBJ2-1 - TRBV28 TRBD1 CASSSPGQVIHEQFF TGTGCCAGCAGTTCGCCGGGACAGGTAATCCATGAGCAGTTCTTC